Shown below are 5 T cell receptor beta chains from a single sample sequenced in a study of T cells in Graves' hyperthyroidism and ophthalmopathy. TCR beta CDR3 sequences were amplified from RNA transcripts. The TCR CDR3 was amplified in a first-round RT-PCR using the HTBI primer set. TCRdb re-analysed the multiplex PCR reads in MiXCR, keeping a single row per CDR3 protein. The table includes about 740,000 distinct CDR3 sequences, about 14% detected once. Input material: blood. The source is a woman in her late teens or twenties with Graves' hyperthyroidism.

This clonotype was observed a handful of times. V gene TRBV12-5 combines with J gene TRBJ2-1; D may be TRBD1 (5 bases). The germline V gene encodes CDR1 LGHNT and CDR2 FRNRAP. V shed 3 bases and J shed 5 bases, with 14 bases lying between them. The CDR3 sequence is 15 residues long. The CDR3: CASGFQGGRDNEQFF. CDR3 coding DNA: TGTGCTAGTGGTTTCCAGGGCGGAAGGGACAATGAGCAGTTCTTC. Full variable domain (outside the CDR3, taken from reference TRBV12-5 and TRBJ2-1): DARVTQTPRHKVTEMGQEVTMRCQPILGHNTVFWYRQTMMQGLELLAYFRNRAPLDDSGMPKDRFSAEMPDATLATLKIQPSEPRDSAVYFCASGFQGGRDNEQFFGPGTRLTVL.

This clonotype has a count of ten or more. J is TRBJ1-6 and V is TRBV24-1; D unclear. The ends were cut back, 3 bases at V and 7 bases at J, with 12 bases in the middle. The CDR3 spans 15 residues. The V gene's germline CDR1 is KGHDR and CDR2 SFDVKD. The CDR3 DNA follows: TGTGCCACCAGTGATGGAAGGGTGCGGAATTCACCCCTCCACTTT. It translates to CATSDGRVRNSPLHF.

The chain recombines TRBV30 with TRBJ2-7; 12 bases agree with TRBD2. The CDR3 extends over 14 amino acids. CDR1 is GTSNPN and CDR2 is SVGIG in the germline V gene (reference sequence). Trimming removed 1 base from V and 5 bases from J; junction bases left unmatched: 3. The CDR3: CAWSGLAGDNEQYF. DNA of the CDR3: TGTGCCTGGAGTGGACTAGCGGGAGATAACGAGCAGTACTTC.

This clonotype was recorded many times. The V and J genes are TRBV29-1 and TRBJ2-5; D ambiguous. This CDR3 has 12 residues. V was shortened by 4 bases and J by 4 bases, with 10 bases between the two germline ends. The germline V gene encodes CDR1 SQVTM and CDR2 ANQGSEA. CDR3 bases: TGCAGCGTTGGAGGCGGTGGAGAGACCCAGTACTTC. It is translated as CSVGGGGETQYF.

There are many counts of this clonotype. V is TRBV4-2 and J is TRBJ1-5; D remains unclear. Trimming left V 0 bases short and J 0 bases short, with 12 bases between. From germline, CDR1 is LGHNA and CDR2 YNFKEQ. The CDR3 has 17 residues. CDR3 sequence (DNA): TGTGCCAGCAGCCAAGAGGGCAGACTGAATAGCAATCAGCCCCAGCATTTT. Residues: CASSQEGRLNSNQPQHF.